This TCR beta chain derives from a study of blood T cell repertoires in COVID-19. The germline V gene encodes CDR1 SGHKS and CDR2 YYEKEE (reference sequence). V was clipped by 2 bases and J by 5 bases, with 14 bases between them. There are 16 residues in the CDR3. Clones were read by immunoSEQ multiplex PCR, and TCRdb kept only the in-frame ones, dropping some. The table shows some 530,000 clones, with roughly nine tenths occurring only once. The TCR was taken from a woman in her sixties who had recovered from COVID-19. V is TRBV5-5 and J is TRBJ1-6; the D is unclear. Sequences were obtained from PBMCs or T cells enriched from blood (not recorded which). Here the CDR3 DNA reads TGTGCCAGCAGCTTATTATTTTCGGGGAATAATTCACCCCTCCACTTT. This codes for CASSLLFSGNNSPLHF.